This T cell receptor (beta chain) derives from a study of shared clonotypes between healthy human individuals. Study at large: The donors, a couple of women and a few men, were aged 18 to 49.

A word on this clone: Its antigen is not identified.

In the study's own analysis: There were no quality scores in the junction-only immunoSEQ sequences, so filtering differed. Here immunoSEQ multiplex PCR was the method, and the copy in TCRdb shows in-frame clones only, minus some. From that table come the V and J calls and clone size; the DNA was used to work out D and trimming. The table lists approximately 99,000 clones, over 65% of them singletons, with roughly a quarter in the top ten. General study findings and limits: Researchers found naive subsets generally carried larger estimated richness than memory subsets.

Trimming took 4 bases from V and 2 from J, leaving 14 bases between them. This CDR3 region has 15 residues. Germline CDR1 reads ENHRY; CDR2 reads SYGVKD. The donor cohort consisted entirely of Caucasian adults residing in Nashville, Tennessee. Sample: memory CD8+ T cells sorted from blood. Subset of the sample: CD45RO+ cells pooled with CCR7-negative TemRA cells. The receptor's source is a woman younger than 45 in good health. The rearrangement joins TRBV10-3 to TRBJ1-1; D uncertain. CDR3 sequence (DNA): TGTGCCATCAGTGCGGACCTCTACGGAAACACTGAAGCTTTCTTT. It yields the protein CAISADLYGNTEAFF.